This entry concerns a single T cell receptor (beta chain). The source of the sample is a study of blood T cell repertoires in COVID-19. The overall study: Samples of COVID-19 (acute and convalescent) were obtained from the United States, Italy and Spain.

The assay was immunoSEQ multiplex PCR, and TCRdb's table has in-frame clones only and misses some. The table records approximately 440,000 clones, around 89% of them present only once. With 1 base clipped from V and 7 bases from J, the junction kept 2 bases outside the gene matches. The CDR3 covers 13 residues. Germline-derived CDR1 and CDR2 are SEHNR and FQNEAQ (reference sequence). This receptor was identified in a woman aged 50 to 65 with COVID-19, enrolled during active disease. The chain links TRBV7-9 to TRBJ1-1, with 8 bases aligning to TRBD1. The sequenced material came from peripheral blood. The CDR3 DNA is TGTGCCAGCAGCTTAGGACAGGGGTATGAAGCTTTCTTT. Protein: CASSLGQGYEAFF.